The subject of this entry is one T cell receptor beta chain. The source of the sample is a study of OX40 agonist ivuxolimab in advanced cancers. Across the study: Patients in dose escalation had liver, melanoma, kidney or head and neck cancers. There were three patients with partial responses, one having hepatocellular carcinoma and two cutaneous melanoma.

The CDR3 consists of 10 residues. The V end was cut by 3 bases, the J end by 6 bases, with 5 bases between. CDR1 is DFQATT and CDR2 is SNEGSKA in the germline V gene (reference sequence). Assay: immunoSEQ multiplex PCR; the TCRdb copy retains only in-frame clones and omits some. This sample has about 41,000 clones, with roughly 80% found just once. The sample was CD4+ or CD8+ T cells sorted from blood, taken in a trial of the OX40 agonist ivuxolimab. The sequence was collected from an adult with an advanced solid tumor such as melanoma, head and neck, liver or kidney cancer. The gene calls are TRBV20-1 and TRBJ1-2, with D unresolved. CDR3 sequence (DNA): TGCAGTGCTAGGGACGATGGCTACACCTTC. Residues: CSARDDGYTF.